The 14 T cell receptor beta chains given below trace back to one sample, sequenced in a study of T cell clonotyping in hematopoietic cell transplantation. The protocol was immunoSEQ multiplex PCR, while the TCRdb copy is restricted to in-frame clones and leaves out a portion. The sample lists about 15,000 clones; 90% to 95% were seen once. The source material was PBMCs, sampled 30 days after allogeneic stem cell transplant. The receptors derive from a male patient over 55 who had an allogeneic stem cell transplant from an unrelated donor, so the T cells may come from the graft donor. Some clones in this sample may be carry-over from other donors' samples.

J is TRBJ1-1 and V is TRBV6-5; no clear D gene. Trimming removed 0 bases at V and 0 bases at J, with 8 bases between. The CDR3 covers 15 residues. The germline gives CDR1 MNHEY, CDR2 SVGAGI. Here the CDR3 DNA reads TGTGCCAGCAGTTACTCAGGAGGTATGAACACTGAAGCTTTCTTT. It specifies CASSYSGGMNTEAFF.

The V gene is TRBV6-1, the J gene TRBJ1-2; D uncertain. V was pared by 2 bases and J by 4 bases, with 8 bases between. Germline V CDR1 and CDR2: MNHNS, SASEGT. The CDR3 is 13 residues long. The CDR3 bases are TGTGCCAGCAGTGAAAGGCAGATCTATGGCTACACCTTC. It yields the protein CASSERQIYGYTF.

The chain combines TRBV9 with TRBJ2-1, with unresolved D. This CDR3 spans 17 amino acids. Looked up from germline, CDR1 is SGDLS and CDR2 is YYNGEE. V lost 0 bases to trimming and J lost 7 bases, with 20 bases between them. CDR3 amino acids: CASSVEEVRVTRNEQFF. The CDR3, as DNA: TGTGCCAGCAGCGTAGAAGAGGTACGGGTTACAAGGAATGAGCAGTTCTTC.

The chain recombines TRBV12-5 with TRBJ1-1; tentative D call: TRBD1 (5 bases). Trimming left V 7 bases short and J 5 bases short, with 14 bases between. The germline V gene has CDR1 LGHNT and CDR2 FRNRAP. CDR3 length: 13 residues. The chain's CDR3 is CASATIRGTEAFF. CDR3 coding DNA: TGTGCTAGTGCCACCATTAGGGGAACTGAAGCTTTCTTT.

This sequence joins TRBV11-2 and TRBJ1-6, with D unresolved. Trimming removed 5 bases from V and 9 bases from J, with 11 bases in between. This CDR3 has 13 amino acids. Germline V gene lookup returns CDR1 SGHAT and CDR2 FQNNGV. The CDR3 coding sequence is TGTGCCAGCAGCGTCGAAGGGATTTCACCCCTCCACTTT. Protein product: CASSVEGISPLHF. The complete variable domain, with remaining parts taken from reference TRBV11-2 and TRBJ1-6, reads EAGVAQSPRYKIIEKRQSVAFWCNPISGHATLYWYQQILGQGPKLLIQFQNNGVVDDSQLPKDRFSAERLKGVDSTLKIQPAKLEDSAVYLCASSVEGISPLHFGNGTRLTVT.

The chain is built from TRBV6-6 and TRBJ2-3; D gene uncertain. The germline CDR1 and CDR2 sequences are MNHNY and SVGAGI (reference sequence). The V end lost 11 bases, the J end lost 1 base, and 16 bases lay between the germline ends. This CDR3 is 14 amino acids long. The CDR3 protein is CACRTATGTDTQYF. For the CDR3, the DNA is TGTGCCTGTCGGACGGCTACGGGCACAGATACGCAGTATTTT.

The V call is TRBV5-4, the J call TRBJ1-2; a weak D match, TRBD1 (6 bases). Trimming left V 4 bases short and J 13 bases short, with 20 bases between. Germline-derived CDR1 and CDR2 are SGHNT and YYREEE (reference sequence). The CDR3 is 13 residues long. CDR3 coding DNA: TGTGCCAGCAGCCCAGGGGCGGGAGGCTATCTCACCTTC. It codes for CASSPGAGGYLTF. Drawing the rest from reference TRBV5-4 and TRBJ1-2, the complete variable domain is ETGVTQSPTHLIKTRGQQVTLRCSSQSGHNTVSWYQQALGQGPQFIFQYYREEENGRGNFPPRFSGLQFPNYSSELNVNALELDDSALYLCASSPGAGGYLTFGSGTRLTVV.

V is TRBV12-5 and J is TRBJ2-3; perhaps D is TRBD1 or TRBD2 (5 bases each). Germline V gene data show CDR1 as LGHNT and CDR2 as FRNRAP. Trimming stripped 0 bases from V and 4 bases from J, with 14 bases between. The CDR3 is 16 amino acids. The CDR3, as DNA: TGTGCTAGTGGTTTGGTAACGGTCGGGGCCCCAGATACGCAGTATTTT. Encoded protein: CASGLVTVGAPDTQYF.

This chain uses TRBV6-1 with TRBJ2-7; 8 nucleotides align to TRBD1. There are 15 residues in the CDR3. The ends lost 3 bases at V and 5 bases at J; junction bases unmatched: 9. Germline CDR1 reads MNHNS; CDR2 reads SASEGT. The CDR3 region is CASSEPGQVPDEQYF. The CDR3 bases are TGTGCCAGCAGTGAGCCGGGACAGGTACCGGACGAGCAGTACTTC.

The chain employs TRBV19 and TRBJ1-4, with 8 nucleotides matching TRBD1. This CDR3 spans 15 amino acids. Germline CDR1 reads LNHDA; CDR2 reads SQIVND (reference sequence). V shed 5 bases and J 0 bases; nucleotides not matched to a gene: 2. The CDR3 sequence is CASSGGQATNEKLFF. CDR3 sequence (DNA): TGTGCCAGTAGTGGGGGACAGGCAACTAATGAAAAACTGTTTTTT.

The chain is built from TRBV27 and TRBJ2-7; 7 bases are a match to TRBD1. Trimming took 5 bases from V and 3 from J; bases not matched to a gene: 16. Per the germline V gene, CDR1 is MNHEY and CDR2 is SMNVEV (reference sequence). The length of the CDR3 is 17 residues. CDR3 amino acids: CASSQSLDRENVYEQYF. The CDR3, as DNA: TGTGCCAGCAGTCAATCACTCGACAGGGAGAACGTCTACGAGCAGTACTTC.

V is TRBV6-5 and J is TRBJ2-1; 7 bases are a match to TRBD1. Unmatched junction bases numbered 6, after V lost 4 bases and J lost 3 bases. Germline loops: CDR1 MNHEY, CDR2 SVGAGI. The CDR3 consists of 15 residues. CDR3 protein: CASSLGQTGYNEQFF. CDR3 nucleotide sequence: TGTGCCAGCAGTTTGGGACAGACTGGCTACAATGAGCAGTTCTTC.

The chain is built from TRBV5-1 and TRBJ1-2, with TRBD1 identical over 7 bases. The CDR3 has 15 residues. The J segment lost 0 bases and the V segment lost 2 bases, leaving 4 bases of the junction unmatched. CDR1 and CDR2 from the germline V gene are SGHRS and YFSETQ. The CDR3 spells CASSLSGTANYGYTF. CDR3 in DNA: TGCGCCAGCAGCTTATCTGGGACAGCTAACTATGGCTACACCTTC. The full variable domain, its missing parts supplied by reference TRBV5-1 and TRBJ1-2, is KAGVTQTPRYLIKTRGQQVTLSCSPISGHRSVSWYQQTPGQGLQFLFEYFSETQRNKGNFPGRFSGRQFSNSRSEMNVSTLELGDSALYLCASSLSGTANYGYTFGSGTRLTVV.

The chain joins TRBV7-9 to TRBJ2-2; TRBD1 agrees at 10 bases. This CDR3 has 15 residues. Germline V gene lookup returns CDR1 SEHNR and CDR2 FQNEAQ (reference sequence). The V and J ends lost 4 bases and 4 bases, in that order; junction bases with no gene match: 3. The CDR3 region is CASSSGQGITGELFF. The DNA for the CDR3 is TGTGCCAGCAGCTCGGGACAGGGGATCACCGGGGAGCTGTTTTTT.